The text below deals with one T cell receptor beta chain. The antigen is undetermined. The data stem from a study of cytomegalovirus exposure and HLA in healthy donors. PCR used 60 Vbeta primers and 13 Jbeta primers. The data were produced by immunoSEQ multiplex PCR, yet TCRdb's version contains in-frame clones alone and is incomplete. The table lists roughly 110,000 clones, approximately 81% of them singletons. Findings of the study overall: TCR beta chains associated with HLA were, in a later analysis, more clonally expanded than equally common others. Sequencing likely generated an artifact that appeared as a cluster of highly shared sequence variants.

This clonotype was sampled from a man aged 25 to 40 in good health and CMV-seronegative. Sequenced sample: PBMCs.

The CDR3 sequence: CASSLAGGVISGANVLTF. As DNA, the CDR3 is TGCGCCAGCAGCTTGGCGGGGGGCGTTATCTCTGGGGCCAACGTCCTGACTTTC. The rearrangement joins TRBV5-1 to TRBJ2-6; D is possibly TRBD2 (7 bases). There are 18 residues in the CDR3. The V and J ends lost 0 bases and 0 bases respectively, with 13 bases between them. The germline CDR1 and CDR2 sequences are SGHRS and YFSETQ.